These 8 T cell receptor beta chains originate from one sample sequenced in a study of T cells in localized non-small cell lung cancer. Profiling relied on immunoSEQ multiplex PCR, and the TCRdb table lists in-frame clones only, not all of them. The sample carries about 16,000 clones, about 85% recorded once. The sample consisted of peripheral blood, taken before any cancer treatment. Every receptor here comes from a male donor older than 55 with stage I lung adenocarcinoma.

This clone turned up a few times. The chain is built from TRBV15 and TRBJ1-1; D is uncertain. This CDR3 contains 13 residues. Deletions cut 0 bases from V and 8 bases from J, with 10 bases between. The germline CDR1 and CDR2 sequences are LNHNV and YYDKDF (reference sequence). CDR3 DNA sequence: TGTGCCACCAGCAGAGATTCGGGAGAAGAAGCTTTCTTT. Protein sequence: CATSRDSGEEAFF.

The rearrangement uses TRBV7-9 and TRBJ2-7; 11 bases line up with TRBD1. V lost 6 bases to trimming and J lost 3 bases; unmatched junction nucleotides: 7. Per germline, CDR1 SEHNR and CDR2 FQNEAQ (reference sequence). CDR3 length equals 15 residues. This CDR3 reads CASSSAGTGGYEQYF. The CDR3 nucleotides read TGTGCCAGCAGTTCTGCCGGGACAGGGGGCTACGAGCAGTACTTC. Full variable domain (missing parts from reference TRBV7-9 and TRBJ2-7): DTGVSQNPRHKITKRGQNVTFRCDPISEHNRLYWYRQTLGQGPEFLTYFQNEAQLEKSRLLSDRFSAERPKGSFSTLEIQRTEQGDSAMYLCASSSAGTGGYEQYFGPGTRLTVT.

The chain recombines TRBV20-1 with TRBJ1-1, with D uncertain. The germline CDR1 and CDR2 sequences are DFQATT and SNEGSKA (reference sequence). This CDR3 region has 11 residues. The ends were cut back, 3 bases at V and 5 bases at J, with 7 bases in the middle. CDR3 coding DNA: TGCAGTGCTAGGGGGTTTACTGAAGCTTTCTTT. As protein: CSARGFTEAFF.

This chain links TRBV4-2 with TRBJ2-3; 11 nucleotides line up with TRBD2. V dropped 5 bases and J dropped 4; count of bases not matched to a gene: 5. This CDR3 has 15 amino acids. Germline V CDR1 and CDR2: LGHNA, YNFKEQ. The CDR3 is CASSTSGREADTQYF. The CDR3 bases are TGTGCCAGCAGCACTAGCGGGAGAGAGGCAGATACGCAGTATTTT.

The CDR3 spells CASSPTGLPEAFF. In DNA form, the CDR3 reads TGTGCCAGCAGCCCGACAGGGCTCCCTGAAGCTTTCTTT. This sequence joins TRBV14 and TRBJ1-1; 7 nucleotides align to TRBD1. CDR3 size: 13 residues. CDR1 and CDR2 from the germline V gene are SGHDN and FVKESK. V was clipped by 4 bases and J by 6 bases; unmatched bases: 5.

The chain has TRBV5-4 and TRBJ2-7; the match to TRBD2 covers 7 bases. Germline CDR1 and CDR2: SGHNT and YYREEE (reference sequence). The CDR3 has 15 residues. The junction had 8 bases not matched to a gene; V was cut back by 3 bases and J by 2 bases. The CDR3 is CASSSRTSATYEQYF. The CDR3 DNA follows: TGTGCCAGCAGCTCCAGGACTAGTGCAACCTACGAGCAGTACTTC.

V and J are TRBV15 and TRBJ1-3; D perhaps matches TRBD1 (5 bases). V lost 8 bases and J lost 0, with 14 bases in between. The germline V gene has CDR1 LNHNV and CDR2 YYDKDF (reference sequence). The CDR3 is 15 amino acids. In nucleotides, the CDR3 is TGTGCCACCTCCCAAGGCGGGGCCTCTGGAAACACCATATATTTT. Amino acids: CATSQGGASGNTIYF.

This clone was observed once. V is TRBV4-3 and J is TRBJ2-2, with D perhaps matching TRBD1 (6 bases). The CDR3 spans 19 residues. V lost 3 bases to trimming and J lost 2 bases, with 22 bases between them. Germline V gene sequence: CDR1 LGHNA, CDR2 YSLEER. In DNA form, the CDR3 reads TGCGCCAGCAGCCAGAACCAGGGGTTTATCTTGGGTAACACCGGGGAGCTGTTTTTT. Translated: CASSQNQGFILGNTGELFF.